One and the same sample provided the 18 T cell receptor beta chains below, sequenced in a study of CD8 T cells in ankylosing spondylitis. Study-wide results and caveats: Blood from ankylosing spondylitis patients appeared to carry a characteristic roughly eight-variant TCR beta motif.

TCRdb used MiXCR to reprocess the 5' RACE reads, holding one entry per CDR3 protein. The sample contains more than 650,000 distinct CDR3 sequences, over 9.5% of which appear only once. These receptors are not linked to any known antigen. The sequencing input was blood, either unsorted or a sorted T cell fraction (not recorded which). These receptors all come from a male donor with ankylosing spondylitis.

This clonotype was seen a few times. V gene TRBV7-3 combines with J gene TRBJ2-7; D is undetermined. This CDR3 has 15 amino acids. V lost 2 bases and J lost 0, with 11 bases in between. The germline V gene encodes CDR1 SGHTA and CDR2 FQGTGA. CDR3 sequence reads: CASSLDLGHSYEQYF. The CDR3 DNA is TGTGCCAGCAGCTTAGACTTGGGCCACTCCTACGAGCAGTACTTC.

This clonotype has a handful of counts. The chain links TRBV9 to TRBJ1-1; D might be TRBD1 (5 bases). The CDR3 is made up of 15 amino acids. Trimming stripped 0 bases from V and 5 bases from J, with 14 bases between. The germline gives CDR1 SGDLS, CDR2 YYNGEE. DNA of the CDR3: TGTGCCAGCAGCGTAGATGTTCAGGGCGGAACTGAAGCTTTCTTT. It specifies CASSVDVQGGTEAFF. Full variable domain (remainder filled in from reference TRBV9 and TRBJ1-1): DSGVTQTPKHLITATGQRVTLRCSPRSGDLSVYWYQQSLDQGLQFLIQYYNGEERAKGNILERFSAQQFPDLHSELNLSSLELGDSALYFCASSVDVQGGTEAFFGQGTRLTVV.

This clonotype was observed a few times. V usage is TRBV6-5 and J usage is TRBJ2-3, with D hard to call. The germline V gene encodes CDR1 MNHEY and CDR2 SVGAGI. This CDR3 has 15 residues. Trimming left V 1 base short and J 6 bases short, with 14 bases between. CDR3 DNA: TGTGCCAGCAGTTACTTCAACGGGTGGCCCGATACGCAGTATTTT. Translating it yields CASSYFNGWPDTQYF.

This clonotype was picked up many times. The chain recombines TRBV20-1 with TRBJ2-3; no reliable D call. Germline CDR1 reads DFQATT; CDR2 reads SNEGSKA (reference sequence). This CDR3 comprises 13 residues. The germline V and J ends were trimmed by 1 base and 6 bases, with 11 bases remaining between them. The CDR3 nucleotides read TGCAGTGCTAGAGCGAAGGGAAGGGATACGCAGTATTTT. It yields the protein CSARAKGRDTQYF.

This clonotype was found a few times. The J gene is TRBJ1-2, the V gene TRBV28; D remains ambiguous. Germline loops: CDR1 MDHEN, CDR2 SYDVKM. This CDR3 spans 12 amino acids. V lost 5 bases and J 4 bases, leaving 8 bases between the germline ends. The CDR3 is CASSSNSYGYTF. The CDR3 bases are TGTGCCAGCAGTAGTAACTCCTATGGCTACACCTTC.

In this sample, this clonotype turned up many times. This chain's CDR3 is CATSRGQGNEKLFF. The CDR3 bases are TGTGCCACCAGCAGAGGTCAGGGGAATGAAAAACTGTTTTTT. The V call is TRBV15, the J call TRBJ1-4, with D possibly matching TRBD1 (6 bases). Germline V gives CDR1 LNHNV, CDR2 YYDKDF (reference sequence). The CDR3 spans 14 residues. V gave up 1 base and J gave up 5 bases, with 8 bases separating them.

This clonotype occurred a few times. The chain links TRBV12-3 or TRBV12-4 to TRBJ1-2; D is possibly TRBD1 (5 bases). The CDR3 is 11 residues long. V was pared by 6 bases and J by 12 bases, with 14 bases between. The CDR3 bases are TGTGCCAGCAGGTCCCGGGACGCCCACACCTTC. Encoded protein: CASRSRDAHTF.

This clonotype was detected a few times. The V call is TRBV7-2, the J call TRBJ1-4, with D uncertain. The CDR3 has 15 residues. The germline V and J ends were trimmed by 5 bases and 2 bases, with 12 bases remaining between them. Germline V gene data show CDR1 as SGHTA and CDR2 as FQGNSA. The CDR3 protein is CASSTAGTTNEKLFF. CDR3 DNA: TGTGCCAGCAGCACCGCAGGAACGACTAATGAAAAACTGTTTTTT.

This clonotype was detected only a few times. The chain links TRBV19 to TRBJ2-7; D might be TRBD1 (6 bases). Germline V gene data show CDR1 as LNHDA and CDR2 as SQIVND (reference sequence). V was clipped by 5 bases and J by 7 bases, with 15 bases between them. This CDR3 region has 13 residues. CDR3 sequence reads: CASSQTGYGEQYF. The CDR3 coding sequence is TGTGCCAGTAGTCAAACAGGGTACGGTGAGCAGTACTTC.

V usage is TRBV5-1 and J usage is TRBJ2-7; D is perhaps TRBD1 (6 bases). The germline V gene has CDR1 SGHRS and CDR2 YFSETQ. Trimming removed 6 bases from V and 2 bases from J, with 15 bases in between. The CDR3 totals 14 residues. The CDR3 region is CASKERGSTYEQYF. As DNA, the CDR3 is TGCGCCAGCAAGGAAAGGGGGAGTACCTACGAGCAGTACTTC.

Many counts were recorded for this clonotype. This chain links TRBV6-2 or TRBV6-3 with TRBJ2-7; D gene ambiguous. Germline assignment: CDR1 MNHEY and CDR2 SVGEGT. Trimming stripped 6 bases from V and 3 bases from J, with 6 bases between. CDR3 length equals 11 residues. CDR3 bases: TGTGCCAGCAGCCAAATCTACGAGCAGTACTTC. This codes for CASSQIYEQYF.

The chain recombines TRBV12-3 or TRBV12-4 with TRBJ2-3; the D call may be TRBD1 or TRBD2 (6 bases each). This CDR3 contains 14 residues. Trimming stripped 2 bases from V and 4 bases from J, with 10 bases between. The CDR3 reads CASSLNGGADTQYF. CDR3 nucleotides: TGTGCCAGCAGTTTAAACGGGGGCGCAGATACGCAGTATTTT.

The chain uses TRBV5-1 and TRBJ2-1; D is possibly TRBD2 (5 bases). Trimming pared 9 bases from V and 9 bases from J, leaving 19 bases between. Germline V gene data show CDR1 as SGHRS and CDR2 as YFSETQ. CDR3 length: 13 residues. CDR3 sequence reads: CATKKVDRGEQFF. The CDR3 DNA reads TGCGCCACAAAGAAGGTGGATCGGGGTGAGCAGTTCTTC.

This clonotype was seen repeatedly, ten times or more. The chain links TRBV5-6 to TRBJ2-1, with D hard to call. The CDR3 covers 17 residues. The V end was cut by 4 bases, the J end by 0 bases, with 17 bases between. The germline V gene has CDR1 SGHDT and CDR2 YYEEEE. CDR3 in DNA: TGTGCCAGCAGCCAACTACAAGGGATGAGCTCCTACAATGAGCAGTTCTTC. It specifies CASSQLQGMSSYNEQFF.

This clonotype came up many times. The DNA of the CDR3 is TGCAGTGCTGGGGCCTGGGCTCGGTACGAGCAGTACTTC. Its protein is CSAGAWARYEQYF. This chain uses TRBV20-1 with TRBJ2-7; D possibly corresponds to TRBD1 (5 bases). V lost 5 bases to trimming and J lost 4 bases, with 15 bases between them. This CDR3 has 13 amino acids. Germline CDR1 DFQATT, CDR2 SNEGSKA (reference sequence).

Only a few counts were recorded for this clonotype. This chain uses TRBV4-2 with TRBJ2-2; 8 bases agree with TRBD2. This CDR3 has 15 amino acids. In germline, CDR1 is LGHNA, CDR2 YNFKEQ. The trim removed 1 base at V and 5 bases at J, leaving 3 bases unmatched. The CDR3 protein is CASSQGLAPTGELFF. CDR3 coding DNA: TGTGCCAGCAGCCAAGGACTAGCGCCTACCGGGGAGCTGTTTTTT.

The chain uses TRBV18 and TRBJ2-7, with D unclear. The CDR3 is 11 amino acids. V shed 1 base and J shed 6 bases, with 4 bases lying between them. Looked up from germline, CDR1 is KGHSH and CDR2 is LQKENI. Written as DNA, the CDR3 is TGTGCCAGCTCACCACAGGGCGAGCAGTACTTC. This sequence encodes CASSPQGEQYF.

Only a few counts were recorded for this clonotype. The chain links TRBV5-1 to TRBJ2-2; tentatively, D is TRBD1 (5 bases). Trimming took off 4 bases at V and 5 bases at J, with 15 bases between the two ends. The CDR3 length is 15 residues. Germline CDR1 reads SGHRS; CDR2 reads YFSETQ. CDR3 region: CASSPDSETTGELFF. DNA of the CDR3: TGCGCCAGCAGCCCAGACAGCGAAACGACCGGGGAGCTGTTTTTT.